A selection of T cell receptor beta chains follows, all from one sample in a study of T cell changes during pregnancy in multiple sclerosis. Produced via immunoSEQ multiplex PCR; TCRdb's table is partial and in-frame only. The sample shows 69,000 or so clones, roughly 93% of them seen only once. Specimen: peripheral blood, collected in the third trimester of pregnancy. These receptor sequences come from a female donor with multiple sclerosis, enrolled in a pregnancy study. Each CDR3 is given with its conserved first and last residue. D genes are given only for firm matches. Size tells how often a clone was seen (once, few, many) or the class of an expanded clone, and some rows leave it out.

>TRBJ1-6|-|-|TRBV27
TGTGCCAGCAGCCTGAGGGGGAACAATTCACCCCTCCACTTT
CASSLRGNNSPLHF
>TRBJ2-1|TRBD1|-|TRBV14
TGTGCCAGCAGCCAAGATATGACAGGGGGCTTTTCATACAATGAGCAGTTCTTC
CASSQDMTGGFSYNEQFF
>TRBJ2-5|-|-|TRBV5-6
TGTGCCAGCAGCTTGTTCCTGACAGGCCAAGAGACCCAGTACTTC
CASSLFLTGQETQYF
>TRBJ2-1|TRBD2|-|TRBV7-9
TGTGCCAGCAGCTTAGGACTAGCGGGGGCCTACAATGAGCAGTTCTTC
CASSLGLAGAYNEQFF
>TRBJ2-6|-|-|TRBV7-2
TGTGCCAGCAGCCTAGAACTACGCTCTGGGGCCAACGTCCTGACTTTC
CASSLELRSGANVLTF
>TRBJ1-3|TRBD1|-|TRBV7-2
TGTGCCAGCAGCCCCGGGGACAGGGGGGGGATGAGCTCTGGAAACACCATATATTTT
CASSPGDRGGMSSGNTIYF
>TRBJ1-2|TRBD1|-|TRBV5-1
TGCGCCAGCAGTCTCGAGGGGGCTGAAGGCTACACCTTC
CASSLEGAEGYTF
>TRBJ2-5|TRBD1|-|TRBV11-2
TGTGCCAGCAGCTTGAACAGGGGGCAAGAGACCCAGTACTTC
CASSLNRGQETQYF
>TRBJ2-3|-|once|TRBV11-3
TGTGCCAGCAGCTTACAGGGGAAGGCAGATACGCAGTATTTT
CASSLQGKADTQYF
>TRBJ2-3|TRBD2|-|TRBV6-1
TGTGCCAGCAGTGTAGCGGGGGCACTGATCAGTGGTGATACGCAGTATTTT
CASSVAGALISGDTQYF
>TRBJ2-7|-|-|TRBV11-3
TGTGCCAGCAGCCCGGACCGGGACTACGAGCAGTACTTC
CASSPDRDYEQYF
>TRBJ2-7|TRBD1|-|TRBV7-9
TGTGCCAGCAGCCCACACAGGGGTTTGGGGCACGAGCAGTACTTC
CASSPHRGLGHEQYF
>TRBJ1-6|TRBD1|few|TRBV9
TGTGCCAGCAGCGCGCGACAGGGATGGTCACCCCTCCACTTT
CASSARQGWSPLHF
>TRBJ2-5|-|-|TRBV10-3
TGTGCCATCAGTGCAGCAGGGGAACAAGAGACCCAGTACTTC
CAISAAGEQETQYF
>TRBJ2-7|-|-|TRBV5-1
TGCGCCAGCAGCCCAGAGGGACATCTAAGCTACGAGCAGTACTTC
CASSPEGHLSYEQYF
>TRBJ1-6|TRBD1|-|TRBV10-3
TGTGCCATCAGTGTTGGACAGGGGAGAAATTCACCCCTCCACTTT
CAISVGQGRNSPLHF
>TRBJ1-3|TRBD1|-|TRBV5-6
TGTGCCAGCAGCCCGACGACAGGGGGAAACACCATATATTTT
CASSPTTGGNTIYF
>TRBJ2-3|-|once|TRBV27
TGTGCCAGCAGTTTATTTTCAGAGGCAGATACGCAGTATTTT
CASSLFSEADTQYF
>TRBJ2-1|TRBD2|-|TRBV7-7
TGTGCTAGCAGCCCCCGTATAGCGGGGGTCAATGAGCAGTTCTTC
CASSPRIAGVNEQFF
>TRBJ2-1|-|-|TRBV4-1
TGCGCCAGCAGCCAAGGGCAGGGCCGCAAAGGCTACAATGAGCAGTTCTTC
CASSQGQGRKGYNEQFF